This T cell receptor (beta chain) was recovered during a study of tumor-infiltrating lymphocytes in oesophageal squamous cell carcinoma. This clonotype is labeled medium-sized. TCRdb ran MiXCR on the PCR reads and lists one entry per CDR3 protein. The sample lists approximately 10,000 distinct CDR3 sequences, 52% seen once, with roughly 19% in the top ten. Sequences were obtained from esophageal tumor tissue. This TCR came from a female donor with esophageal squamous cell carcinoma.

The CDR3 loop reads CASSLLGSAGARETQYF. The CDR3 DNA is TGTGCCAGCAGCTTATTAGGCTCGGCAGGGGCAAGGGAGACCCAGTACTTC. This sequence joins TRBV11-2 and TRBJ2-5; D may be TRBD1 (6 bases). Trimming took 2 bases from V and 5 from J, leaving 21 bases between them. CDR3 size: 17 residues. Germline CDR1 and CDR2: SGHAT and FQNNGV.